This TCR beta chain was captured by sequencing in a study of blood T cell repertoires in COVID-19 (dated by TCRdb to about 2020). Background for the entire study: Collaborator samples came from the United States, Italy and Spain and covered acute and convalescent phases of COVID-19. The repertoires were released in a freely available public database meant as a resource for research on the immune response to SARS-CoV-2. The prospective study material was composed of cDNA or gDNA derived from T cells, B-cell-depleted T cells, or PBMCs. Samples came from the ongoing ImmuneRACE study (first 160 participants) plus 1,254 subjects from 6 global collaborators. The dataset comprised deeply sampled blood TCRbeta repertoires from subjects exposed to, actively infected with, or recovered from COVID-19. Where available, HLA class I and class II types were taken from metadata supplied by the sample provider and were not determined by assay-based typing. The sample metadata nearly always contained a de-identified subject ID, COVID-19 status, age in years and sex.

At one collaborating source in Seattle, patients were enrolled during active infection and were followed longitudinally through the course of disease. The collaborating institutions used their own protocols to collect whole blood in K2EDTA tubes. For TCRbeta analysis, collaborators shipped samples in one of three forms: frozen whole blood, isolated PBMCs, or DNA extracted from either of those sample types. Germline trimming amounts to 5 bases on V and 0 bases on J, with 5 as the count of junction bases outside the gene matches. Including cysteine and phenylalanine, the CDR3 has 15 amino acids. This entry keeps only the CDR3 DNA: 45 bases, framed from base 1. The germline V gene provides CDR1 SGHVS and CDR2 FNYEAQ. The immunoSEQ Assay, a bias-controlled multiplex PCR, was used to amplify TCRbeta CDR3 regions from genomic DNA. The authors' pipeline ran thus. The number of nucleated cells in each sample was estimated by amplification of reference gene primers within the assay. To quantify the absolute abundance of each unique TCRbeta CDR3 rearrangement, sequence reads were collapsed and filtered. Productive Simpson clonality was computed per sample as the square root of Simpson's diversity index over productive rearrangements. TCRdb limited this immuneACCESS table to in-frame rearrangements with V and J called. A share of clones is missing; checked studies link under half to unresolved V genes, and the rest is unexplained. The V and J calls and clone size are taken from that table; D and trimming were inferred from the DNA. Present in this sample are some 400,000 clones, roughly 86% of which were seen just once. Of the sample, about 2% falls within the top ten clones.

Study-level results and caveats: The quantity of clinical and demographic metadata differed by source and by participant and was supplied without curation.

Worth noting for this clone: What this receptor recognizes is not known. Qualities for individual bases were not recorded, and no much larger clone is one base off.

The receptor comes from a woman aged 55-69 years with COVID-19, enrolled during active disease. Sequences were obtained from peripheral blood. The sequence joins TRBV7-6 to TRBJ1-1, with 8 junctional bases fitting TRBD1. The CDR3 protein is CASSPQGALNTEAFF. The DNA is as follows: TGTGCCAGCAGCCCTCAGGGGGCATTGAACACTGAAGCTTTCTTT.